This T cell receptor beta chain was retrieved from a study of high-grade serous ovarian cancer treatment subgroups. About the research overall: Samples averaged around 14,000 reads and 7,500 or so unique TCR beta rearrangements. Findings of the study overall: TCR clonal relatedness correlated positively with neoantigen level. Same-patient tumor repertoires overlapped at roughly 0.1 to 0.79; different patients barely overlapped.

Concerning this clone: Its antigen is undetermined.

The CDR3 runs to 17 residues. Germline CDR1 MNHEY, CDR2 SMNVEV (reference sequence). The ends lost 6 bases at V and 4 bases at J; junction bases unmatched: 12. Profiling relied on immunoSEQ multiplex PCR, and the TCRdb table lists in-frame clones only, not all of them. Of around 37,000 clones detected, about 80% appear once; the ten largest clones hold approximately 3.1%. Tumor samples were obtained before definitive surgery or chemotherapy. The chain uses TRBV27 and TRBJ2-3, with 11 positions matching TRBD2. Material for sequencing was tumor tissue. The TCR was taken from a human donor with high-grade serous ovarian cancer. CDR3: CASRGLAGAGAADTQYF. As DNA, the CDR3 is TGTGCCAGCAGAGGACTAGCGGGCGCGGGGGCGGCAGATACGCAGTATTTT.